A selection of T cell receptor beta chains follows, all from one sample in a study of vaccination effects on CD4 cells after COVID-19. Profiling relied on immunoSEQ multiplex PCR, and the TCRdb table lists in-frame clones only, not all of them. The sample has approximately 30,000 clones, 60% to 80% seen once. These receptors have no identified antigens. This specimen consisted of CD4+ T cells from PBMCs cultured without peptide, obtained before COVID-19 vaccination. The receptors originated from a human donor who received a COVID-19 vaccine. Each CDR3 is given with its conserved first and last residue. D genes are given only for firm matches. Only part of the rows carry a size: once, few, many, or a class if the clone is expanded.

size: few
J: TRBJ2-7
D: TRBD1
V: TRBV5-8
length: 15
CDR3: CASSRLSGGNYEQYF
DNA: TGTGCCAGCAGTCGACTATCAGGGGGCAACTACGAGCAGTACTTC

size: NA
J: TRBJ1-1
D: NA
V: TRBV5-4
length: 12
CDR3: CASSRDATEAFF
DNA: TGTGCCAGCAGCCGAGACGCCACTGAAGCTTTCTTT

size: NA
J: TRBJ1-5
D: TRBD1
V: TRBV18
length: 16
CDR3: CASSPIPTGGKQPQHF
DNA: TGTGCCAGCTCACCAATTCCGACAGGGGGCAAGCAGCCCCAGCATTTT

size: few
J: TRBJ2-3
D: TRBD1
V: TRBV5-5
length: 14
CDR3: CASDRRGIADTQYF
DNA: TGTGCCTCCGACCGCAGGGGGATCGCAGATACGCAGTATTTT

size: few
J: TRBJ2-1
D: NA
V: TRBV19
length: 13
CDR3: CASSMEIVNEQFF
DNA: TGTGCCAGTAGTATGGAGATAGTCAATGAGCAGTTCTTC

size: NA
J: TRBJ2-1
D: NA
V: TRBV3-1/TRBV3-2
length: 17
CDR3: CASSLETGRGSYNEQFF
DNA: TGTGCCAGCAGCCTCGAAACAGGGAGAGGCTCCTACAATGAGCAGTTCTTC

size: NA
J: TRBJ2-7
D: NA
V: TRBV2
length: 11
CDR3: CASTVVYEQYF
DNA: TGTGCCAGCACAGTGGTCTACGAGCAGTACTTC

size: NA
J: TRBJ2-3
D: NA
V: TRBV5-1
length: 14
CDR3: CASSGIVEGDTQYF
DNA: TGCGCCAGCAGCGGAATAGTGGAGGGTGATACGCAGTATTTT

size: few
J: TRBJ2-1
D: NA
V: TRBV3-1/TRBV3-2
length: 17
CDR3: CASSQGGAGTGGHGQFF
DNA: TGTGCCAGCAGCCAAGGTGGGGCAGGGACTGGGGGTCACGGGCAGTTCTTC

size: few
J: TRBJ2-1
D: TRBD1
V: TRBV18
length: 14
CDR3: CASSPGQGFDEQFF
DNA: TGTGCCAGCTCACCGGGACAGGGGTTCGATGAGCAGTTCTTC

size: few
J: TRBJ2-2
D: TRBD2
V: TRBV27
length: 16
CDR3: CASSSGTSGNTGELFF
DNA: TGTGCCAGCAGTAGCGGGACTAGCGGTAACACCGGGGAGCTGTTTTTT

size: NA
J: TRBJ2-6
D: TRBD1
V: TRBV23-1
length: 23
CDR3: CASRRGSSGTGEGPLSGANVLTF
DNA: TGCGCCAGCAGAAGAGGTTCATCCGGGACAGGGGAAGGCCCCCTCTCTGGGGCCAACGTCCTGACTTTC

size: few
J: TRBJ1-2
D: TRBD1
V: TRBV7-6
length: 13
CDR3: CASSLGQGYGYTF
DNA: TGTGCCAGCAGCCTTGGACAGGGCTATGGCTACACCTTC

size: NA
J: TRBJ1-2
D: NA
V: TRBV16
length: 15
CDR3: CASSLQPRGAYGYTF
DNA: TGTGCCAGCAGCCTCCAACCCAGGGGTGCCTATGGCTACACCTTC

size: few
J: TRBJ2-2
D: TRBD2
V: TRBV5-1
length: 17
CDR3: CASSWGTSGMGAGELFF
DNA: TGCGCCAGCAGCTGGGGGACTAGCGGGATGGGTGCCGGGGAGCTGTTTTTT

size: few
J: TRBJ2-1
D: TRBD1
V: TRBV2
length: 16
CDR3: CASSEAVGQGSNEQFF
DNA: TGTGCCAGCAGTGAAGCTGTCGGACAGGGATCCAATGAGCAGTTCTTC

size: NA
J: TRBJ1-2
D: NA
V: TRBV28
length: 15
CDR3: CASEPYRRSGYGYTF
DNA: TGTGCCAGCGAACCCTACAGGCGAAGCGGGTATGGCTACACCTTC

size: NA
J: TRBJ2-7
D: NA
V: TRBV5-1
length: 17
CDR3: CASSPMTSANLPYEQYF
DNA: TGCGCCAGCAGCCCAATGACGTCGGCTAACCTACCCTACGAGCAGTACTTC

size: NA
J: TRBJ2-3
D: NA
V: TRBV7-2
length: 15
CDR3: CASSLAAGPVDTQYF
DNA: TGTGCCAGCAGCTTAGCTGCGGGGCCAGTAGATACGCAGTATTTT

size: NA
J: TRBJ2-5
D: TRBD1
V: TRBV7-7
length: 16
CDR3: CASSLSGQGPQETQYF
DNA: TGTGCCAGCAGCTTATCGGGACAGGGTCCCCAAGAGACCCAGTACTTC

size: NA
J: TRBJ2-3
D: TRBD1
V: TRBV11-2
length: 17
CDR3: CASKGPRQGNWGDTQYF
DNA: TGTGCCAGCAAGGGTCCGAGACAGGGAAATTGGGGAGATACGCAGTATTTT

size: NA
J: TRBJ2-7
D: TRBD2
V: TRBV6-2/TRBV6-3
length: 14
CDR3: CASSSRLAGYEQYF
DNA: TGTGCCAGCAGTTCCAGACTAGCTGGCTACGAGCAGTACTTC

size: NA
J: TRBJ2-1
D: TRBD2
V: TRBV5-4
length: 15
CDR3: CASSLTSGSYNEQFF
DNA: TGTGCCAGCAGCCTGACTAGCGGGAGCTACAATGAGCAGTTCTTC

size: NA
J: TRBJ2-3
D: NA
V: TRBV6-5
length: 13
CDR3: CASSRDGTDTQYF
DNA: TGTGCCAGCAGTAGGGACGGCACAGATACGCAGTATTTT

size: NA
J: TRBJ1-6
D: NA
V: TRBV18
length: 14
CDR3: CASSPDADNSPLHF
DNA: TGTGCCAGCTCACCGGACGCAGATAATTCACCCCTCCACTTT

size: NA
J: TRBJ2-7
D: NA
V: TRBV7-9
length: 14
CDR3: CASTDRLETYEQYF
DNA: TGTGCCAGCACCGACCGTCTAGAAACCTACGAGCAGTACTTC

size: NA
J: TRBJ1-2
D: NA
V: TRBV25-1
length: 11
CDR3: CASSSGYGYTF
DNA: TGTGCCAGCAGCTCTGGGTATGGCTACACCTTC

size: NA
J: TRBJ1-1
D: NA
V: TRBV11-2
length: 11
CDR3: CASSLALEAFF
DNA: TGTGCCAGCAGCTTAGCCCTTGAAGCTTTCTTT

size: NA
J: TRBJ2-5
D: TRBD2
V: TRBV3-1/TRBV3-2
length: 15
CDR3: CASSPPLAGGETQYF
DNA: TGTGCCAGCAGTCCGCCCCTAGCGGGAGGAGAGACCCAGTACTTC

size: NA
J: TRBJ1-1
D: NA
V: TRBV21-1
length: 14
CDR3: CASSKFRRACEAFF
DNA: TGTGCCAGCAGCAAATTTAGGCGGGCCTGTGAAGCTTTCTTT

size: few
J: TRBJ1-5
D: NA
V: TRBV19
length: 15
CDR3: CASSLSGRGNQPQHF
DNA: TGTGCCAGTAGTCTGTCCGGCAGGGGAAATCAGCCCCAGCATTTT

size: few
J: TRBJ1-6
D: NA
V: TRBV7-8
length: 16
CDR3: CASSLVGGVNNSPLHF
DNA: TGTGCCAGCAGCTTAGTTGGGGGCGTAAATAATTCACCCCTCCACTTT

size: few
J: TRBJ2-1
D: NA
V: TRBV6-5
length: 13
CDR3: CASMGGVGNEQFF
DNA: TGTGCCAGCATGGGGGGCGTCGGCAATGAGCAGTTCTTC

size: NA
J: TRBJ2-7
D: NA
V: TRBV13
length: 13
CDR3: CASSFNTAYEQYF
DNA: TGTGCCAGCAGCTTCAACACCGCCTACGAGCAGTACTTC

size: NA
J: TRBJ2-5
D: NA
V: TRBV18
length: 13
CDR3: CASSTQESETQYF
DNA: TGTGCCAGCTCCACCCAGGAGAGTGAGACCCAGTACTTC

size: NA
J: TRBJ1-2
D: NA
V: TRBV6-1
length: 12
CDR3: CASSTGNYGYTF
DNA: TGTGCCAGCAGTACTGGGAACTATGGCTACACCTTC

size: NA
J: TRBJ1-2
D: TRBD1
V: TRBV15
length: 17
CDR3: CATSSRTGFRASYGYTF
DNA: TGTGCCACCAGCTCAAGGACAGGCTTTAGAGCCTCCTATGGCTACACCTTC

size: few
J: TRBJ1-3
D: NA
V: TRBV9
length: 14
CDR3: CASSAEVSGNTIYF
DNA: TGTGCCAGCAGCGCAGAAGTCTCTGGAAACACCATATATTTT

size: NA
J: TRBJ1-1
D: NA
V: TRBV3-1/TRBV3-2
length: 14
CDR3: CASSQQRLNTEAFF
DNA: TGTGCCAGCAGCCAACAGAGATTGAACACTGAAGCTTTCTTT

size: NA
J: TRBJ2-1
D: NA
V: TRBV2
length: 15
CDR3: CASSTSGGGNNEQFF
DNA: TGTGCCAGCAGTACCTCCGGAGGGGGTAACAATGAGCAGTTCTTC

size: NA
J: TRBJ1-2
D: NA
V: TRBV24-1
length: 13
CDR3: CATSDWEGRGYTF
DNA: TGTGCCACCAGTGATTGGGAGGGCCGCGGCTACACCTTC

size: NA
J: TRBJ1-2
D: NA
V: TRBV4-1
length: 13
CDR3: CASSQGQVYGYTF
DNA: TGCGCCAGCAGCCAAGGCCAGGTCTATGGCTACACCTTC

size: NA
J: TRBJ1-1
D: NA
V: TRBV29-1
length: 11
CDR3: CRVQQGTEAFF
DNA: TGCAGAGTTCAACAGGGAACTGAAGCTTTCTTT

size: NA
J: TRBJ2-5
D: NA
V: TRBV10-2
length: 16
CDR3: CASSEWSGGVRETQYF
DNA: TGCGCCAGCAGTGAGTGGAGTGGTGGGGTAAGAGAGACCCAGTACTTC

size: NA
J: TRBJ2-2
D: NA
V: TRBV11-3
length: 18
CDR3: CASSLDQSGSANTGELFF
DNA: TGTGCCAGCAGCTTAGATCAATCCGGCAGCGCGAACACCGGGGAGCTGTTTTTT

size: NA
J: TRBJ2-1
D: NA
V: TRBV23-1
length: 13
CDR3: CASSQIRNNEQFF
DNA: TGCGCCAGCAGTCAAATCCGTAACAATGAGCAGTTCTTC

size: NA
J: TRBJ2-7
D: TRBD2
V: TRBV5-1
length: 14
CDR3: CASRRTSGTYEQYF
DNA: TGCGCCAGCAGGCGGACTAGCGGTACCTACGAGCAGTACTTC